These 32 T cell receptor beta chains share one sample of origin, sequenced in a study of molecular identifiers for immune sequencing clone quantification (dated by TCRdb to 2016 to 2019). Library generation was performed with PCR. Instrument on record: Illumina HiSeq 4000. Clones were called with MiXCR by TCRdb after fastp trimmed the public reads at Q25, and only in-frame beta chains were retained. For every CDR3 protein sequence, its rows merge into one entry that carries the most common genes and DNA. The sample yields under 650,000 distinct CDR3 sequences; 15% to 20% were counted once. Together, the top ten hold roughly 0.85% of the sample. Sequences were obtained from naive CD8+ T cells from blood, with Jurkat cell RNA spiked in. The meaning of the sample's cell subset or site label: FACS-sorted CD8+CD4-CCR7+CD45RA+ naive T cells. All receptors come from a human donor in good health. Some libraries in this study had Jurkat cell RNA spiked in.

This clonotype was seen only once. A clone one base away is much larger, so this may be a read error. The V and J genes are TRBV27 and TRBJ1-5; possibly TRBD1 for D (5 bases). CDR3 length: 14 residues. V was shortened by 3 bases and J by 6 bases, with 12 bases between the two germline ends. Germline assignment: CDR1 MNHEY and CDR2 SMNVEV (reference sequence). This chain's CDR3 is CASSFQGMSQPQHF. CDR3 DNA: TGTGCCAGCAGTTTCCAGGGAATGAGTCAGCCCCAGCATTTT.

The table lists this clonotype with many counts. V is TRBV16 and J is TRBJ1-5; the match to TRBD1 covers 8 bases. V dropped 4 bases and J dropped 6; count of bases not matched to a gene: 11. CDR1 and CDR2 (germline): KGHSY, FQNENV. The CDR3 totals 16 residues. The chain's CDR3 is CASSPDWTGNTQPQHF. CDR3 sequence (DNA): TGTGCCAGCAGCCCGGACTGGACAGGGAACACTCAGCCCCAGCATTTT.

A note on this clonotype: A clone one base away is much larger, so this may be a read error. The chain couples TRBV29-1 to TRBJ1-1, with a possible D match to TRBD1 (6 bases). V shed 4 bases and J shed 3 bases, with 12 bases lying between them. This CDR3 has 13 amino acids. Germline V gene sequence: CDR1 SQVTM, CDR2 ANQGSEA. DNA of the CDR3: TGCAGCGTTGTCGGGGGCAAGTACACTGAAGCTTTCTTT. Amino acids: CSVVGGKYTEAFF.

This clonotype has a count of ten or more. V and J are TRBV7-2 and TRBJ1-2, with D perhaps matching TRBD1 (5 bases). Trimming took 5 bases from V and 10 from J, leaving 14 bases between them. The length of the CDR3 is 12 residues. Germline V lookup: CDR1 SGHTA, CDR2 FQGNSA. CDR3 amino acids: CASSPTTVDYTF. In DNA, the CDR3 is TGTGCCAGCAGCCCGACGACAGTGGACTACACCTTC.

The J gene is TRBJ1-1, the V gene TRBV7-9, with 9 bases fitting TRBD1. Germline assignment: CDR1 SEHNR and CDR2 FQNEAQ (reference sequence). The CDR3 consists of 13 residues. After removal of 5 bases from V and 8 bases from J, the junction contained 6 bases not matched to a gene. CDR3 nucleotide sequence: TGTGCCAGCAGCGCAATTGGACAGGGGGAAGCTTTCTTT. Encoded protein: CASSAIGQGEAFF.

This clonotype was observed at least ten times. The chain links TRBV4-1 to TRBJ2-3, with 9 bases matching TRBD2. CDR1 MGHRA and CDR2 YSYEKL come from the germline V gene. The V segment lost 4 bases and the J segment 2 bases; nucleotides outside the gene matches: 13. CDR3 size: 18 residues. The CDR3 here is CASSRQESGRPSTDTQYF. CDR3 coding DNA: TGCGCCAGCAGCCGTCAGGAAAGCGGGAGGCCTTCCACAGATACGCAGTATTTT.

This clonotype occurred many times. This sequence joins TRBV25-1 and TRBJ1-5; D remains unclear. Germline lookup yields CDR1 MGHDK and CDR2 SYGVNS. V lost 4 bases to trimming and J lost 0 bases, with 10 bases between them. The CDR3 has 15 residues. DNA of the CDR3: TGTGCCAGCAGTGGGCAGGACCATAGCAATCAGCCCCAGCATTTT. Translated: CASSGQDHSNQPQHF.

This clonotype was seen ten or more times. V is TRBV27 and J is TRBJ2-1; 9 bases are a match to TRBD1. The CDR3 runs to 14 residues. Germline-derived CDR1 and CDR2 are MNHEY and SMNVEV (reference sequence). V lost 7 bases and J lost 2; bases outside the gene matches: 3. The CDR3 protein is CASTDRGTYNEQFF. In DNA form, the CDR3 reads TGTGCCAGCACCGACAGGGGGACCTACAATGAGCAGTTCTTC.

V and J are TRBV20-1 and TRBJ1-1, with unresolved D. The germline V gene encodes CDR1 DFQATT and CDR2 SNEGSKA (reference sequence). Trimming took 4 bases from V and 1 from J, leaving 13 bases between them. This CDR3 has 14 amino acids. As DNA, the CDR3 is TGCAGTGCTAATCTTGCACAGACGAACACTGAAGCTTTCTTT. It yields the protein CSANLAQTNTEAFF.

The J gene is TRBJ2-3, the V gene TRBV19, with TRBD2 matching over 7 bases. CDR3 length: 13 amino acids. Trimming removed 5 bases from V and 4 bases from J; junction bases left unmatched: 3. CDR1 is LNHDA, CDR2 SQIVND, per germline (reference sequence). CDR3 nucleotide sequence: TGTGCCAGTAGTGCGGGAGTGGCAGATACGCAGTATTTT. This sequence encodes CASSAGVADTQYF.

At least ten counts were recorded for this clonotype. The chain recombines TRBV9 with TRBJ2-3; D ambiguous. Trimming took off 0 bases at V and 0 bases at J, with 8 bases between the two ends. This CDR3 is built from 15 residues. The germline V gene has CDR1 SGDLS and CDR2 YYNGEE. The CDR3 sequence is CASSVVAASTDTQYF. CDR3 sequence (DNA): TGTGCCAGCAGCGTAGTAGCTGCTAGCACAGATACGCAGTATTTT. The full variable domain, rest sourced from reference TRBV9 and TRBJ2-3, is DSGVTQTPKHLITATGQRVTLRCSPRSGDLSVYWYQQSLDQGLQFLIQYYNGEERAKGNILERFSAQQFPDLHSELNLSSLELGDSALYFCASSVVAASTDTQYFGPGTRLTVL.

CDR3: CSASPEAVSGSAYEQYF. The CDR3 DNA reads TGCAGTGCTAGTCCCGAAGCAGTTAGCGGGAGCGCCTACGAGCAGTACTTC. The V gene is TRBV20-1, the J gene TRBJ2-7; 9 positions match TRBD2. This CDR3 contains 17 residues. Losses at the gene ends were 3 bases for V and 2 bases for J; bases not matched to a gene: 14. Germline CDR1 is DFQATT and CDR2 is SNEGSKA (reference sequence).

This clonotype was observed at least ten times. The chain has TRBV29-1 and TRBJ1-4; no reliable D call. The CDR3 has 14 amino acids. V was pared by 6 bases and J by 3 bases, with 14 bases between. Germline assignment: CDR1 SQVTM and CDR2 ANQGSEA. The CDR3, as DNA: TGCAGCGTGGCGGGAGATACCTCTAATGAAAAACTGTTTTTT. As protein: CSVAGDTSNEKLFF.

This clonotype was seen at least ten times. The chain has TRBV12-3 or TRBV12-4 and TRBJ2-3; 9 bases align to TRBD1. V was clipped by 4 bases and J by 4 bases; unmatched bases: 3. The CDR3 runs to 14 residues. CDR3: CASSSTGGPDTQYF. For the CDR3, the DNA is TGTGCCAGCAGTTCCACAGGGGGCCCAGATACGCAGTATTTT.

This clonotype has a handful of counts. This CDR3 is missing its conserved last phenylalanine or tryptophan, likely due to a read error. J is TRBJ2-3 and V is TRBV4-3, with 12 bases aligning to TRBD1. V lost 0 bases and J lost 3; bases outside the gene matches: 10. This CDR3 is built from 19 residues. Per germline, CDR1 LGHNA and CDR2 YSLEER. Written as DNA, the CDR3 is TGCGCCAGCAGCCAAGATCCGGTAGGGACAGGGGGCAAGACAGATACGCAGTATATT. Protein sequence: CASSQDPVGTGGKTDTQYI.

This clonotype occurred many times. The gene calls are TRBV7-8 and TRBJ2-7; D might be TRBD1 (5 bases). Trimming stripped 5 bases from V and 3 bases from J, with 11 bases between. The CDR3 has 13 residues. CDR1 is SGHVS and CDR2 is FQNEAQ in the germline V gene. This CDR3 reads CASSPHRGYEQYF. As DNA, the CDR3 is TGTGCCAGCAGCCCCCATAGGGGCTACGAGCAGTACTTC.

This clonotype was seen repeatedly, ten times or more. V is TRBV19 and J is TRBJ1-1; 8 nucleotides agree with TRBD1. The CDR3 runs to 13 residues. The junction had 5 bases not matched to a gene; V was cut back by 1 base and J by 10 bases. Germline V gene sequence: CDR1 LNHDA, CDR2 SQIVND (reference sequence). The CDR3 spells CASSIAGGRGAFF. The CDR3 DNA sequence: TGTGCCAGTAGTATAGCAGGGGGCAGAGGAGCTTTCTTT. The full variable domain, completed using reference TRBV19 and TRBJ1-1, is DGGITQSPKYLFRKEGQNVTLSCEQNLNHDAMYWYRQDPGQGLRLIYYSQIVNDFQKGDIAEGYSVSREKKESFPLTVTSAQKNPTAFYLCASSIAGGRGAFFGQGTRLTVV.

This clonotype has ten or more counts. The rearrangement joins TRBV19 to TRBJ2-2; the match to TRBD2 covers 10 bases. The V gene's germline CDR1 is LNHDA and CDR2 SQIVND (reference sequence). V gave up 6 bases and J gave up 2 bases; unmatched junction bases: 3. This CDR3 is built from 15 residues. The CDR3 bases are TGTGCCAGTAGGGGGACTAGCGCCAACACCGGGGAGCTGTTTTTT. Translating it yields CASRGTSANTGELFF.

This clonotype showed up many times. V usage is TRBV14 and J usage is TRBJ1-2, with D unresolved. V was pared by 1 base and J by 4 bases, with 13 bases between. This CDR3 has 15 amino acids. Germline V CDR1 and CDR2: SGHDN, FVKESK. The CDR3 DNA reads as TGTGCCAGCAGCCAAGCGGGTCCGGGCGGCTATGGCTACACCTTC. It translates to CASSQAGPGGYGYTF.

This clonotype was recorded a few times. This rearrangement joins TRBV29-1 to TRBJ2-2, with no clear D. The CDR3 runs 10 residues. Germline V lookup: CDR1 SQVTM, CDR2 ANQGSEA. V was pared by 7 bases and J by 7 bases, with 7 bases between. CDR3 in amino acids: CSALGGELFF. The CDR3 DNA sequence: TGCAGCGCACTCGGCGGGGAGCTGTTTTTT.

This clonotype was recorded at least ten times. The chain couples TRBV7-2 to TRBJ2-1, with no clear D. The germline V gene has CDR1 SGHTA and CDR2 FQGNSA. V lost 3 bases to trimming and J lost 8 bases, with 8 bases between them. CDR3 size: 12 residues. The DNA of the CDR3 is TGTGCCAGCAGCTTCTTGGCCTATGAGCAGTTCTTC. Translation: CASSFLAYEQFF.

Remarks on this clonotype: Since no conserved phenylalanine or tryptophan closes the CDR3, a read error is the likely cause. The CDR3 DNA follows: TGCGCCAGCAGCTTACAGAGCTCCTACGAGCAGTACTCC. Translated: CASSLQSSYEQYS. The chain couples TRBV4-1 to TRBJ2-7; D is unclear. Per the germline V gene, CDR1 is MGHRA and CDR2 is YSYEKL. Trimming took off 5 bases at V and 0 bases at J, with 8 bases between the two ends. This CDR3 has 13 residues.

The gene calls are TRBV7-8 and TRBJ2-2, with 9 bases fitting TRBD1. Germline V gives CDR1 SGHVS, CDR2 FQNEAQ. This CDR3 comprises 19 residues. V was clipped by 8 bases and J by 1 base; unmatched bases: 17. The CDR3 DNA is TGTGCCAGCGGCTCACAATACAGGGGGCGATTTCTGAACACCGGGGAGCTGTTTTTT. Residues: CASGSQYRGRFLNTGELFF.

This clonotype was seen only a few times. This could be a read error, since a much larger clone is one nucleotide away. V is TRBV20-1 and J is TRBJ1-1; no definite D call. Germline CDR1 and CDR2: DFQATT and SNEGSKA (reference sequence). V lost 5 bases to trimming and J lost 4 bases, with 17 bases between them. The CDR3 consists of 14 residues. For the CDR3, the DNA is TGCAGTGCTGGAGGAATGATAGGGAGCACTGAAGCTTTCTTT. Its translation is CSAGGMIGSTEAFF.

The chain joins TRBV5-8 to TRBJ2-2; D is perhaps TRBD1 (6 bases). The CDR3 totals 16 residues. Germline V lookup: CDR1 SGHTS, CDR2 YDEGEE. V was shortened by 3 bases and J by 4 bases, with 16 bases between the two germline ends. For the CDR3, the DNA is TGTGCCAGCAGCTGGTCCGGGGCAGGGGCCACCGGGGAGCTGTTTTTT. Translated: CASSWSGAGATGELFF.

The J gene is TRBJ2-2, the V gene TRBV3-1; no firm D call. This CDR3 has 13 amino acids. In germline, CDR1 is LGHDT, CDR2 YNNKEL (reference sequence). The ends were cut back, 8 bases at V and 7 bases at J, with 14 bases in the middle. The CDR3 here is CASEYGPIGELFF. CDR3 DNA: TGTGCCAGCGAATACGGGCCCATCGGGGAGCTGTTTTTT.

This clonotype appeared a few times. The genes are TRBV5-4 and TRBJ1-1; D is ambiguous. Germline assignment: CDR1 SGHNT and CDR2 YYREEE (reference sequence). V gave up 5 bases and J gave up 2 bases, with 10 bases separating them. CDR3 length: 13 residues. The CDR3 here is CASRNGVNTEAFF. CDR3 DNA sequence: TGTGCCAGCAGAAATGGTGTAAACACTGAAGCTTTCTTT.

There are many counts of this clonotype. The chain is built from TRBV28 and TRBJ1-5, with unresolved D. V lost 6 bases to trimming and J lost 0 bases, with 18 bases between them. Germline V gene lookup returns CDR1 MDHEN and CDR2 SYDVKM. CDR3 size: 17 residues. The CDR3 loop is CASSLLLPDNSNQPQHF. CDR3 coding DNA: TGTGCCAGCAGCCTCCTCCTTCCGGATAATAGCAATCAGCCCCAGCATTTT. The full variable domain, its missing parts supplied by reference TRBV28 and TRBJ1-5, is DVKVTQSSRYLVKRTGEKVFLECVQDMDHENMFWYRQDPGLGLRLIYFSYDVKMKEKGDIPEGYSVSREKKERFSLILESASTNQTSMYLCASSLLLPDNSNQPQHFGDGTRLSIL.

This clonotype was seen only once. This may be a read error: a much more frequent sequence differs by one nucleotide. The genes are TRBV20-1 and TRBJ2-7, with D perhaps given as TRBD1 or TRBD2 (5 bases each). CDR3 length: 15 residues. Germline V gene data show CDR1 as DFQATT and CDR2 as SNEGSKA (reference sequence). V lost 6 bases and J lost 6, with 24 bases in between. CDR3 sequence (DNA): TGCAGTGCCCCGAAGTATGGGGGTTGGGTCCTCGAGCAGTACTTC. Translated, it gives CSAPKYGGWVLEQYF.

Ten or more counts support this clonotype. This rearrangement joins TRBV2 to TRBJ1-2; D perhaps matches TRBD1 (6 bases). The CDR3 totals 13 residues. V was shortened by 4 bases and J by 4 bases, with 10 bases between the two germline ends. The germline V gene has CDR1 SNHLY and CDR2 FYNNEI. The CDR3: CASSVQGFYGYTF. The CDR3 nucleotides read TGTGCCAGCAGTGTACAGGGTTTCTATGGCTACACCTTC. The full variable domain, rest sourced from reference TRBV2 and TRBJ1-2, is EPEVTQTPSHQVTQMGQEVILRCVPISNHLYFYWYRQILGQKVEFLVSFYNNEISEKSEIFDDQFSVERPDGSNFTLKIRSTKLEDSAMYFCASSVQGFYGYTFGSGTRLTVV.

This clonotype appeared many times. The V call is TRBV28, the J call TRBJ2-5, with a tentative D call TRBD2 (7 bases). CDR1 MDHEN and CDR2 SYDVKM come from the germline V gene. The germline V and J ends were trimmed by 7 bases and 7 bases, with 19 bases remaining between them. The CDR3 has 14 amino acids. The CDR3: CASTPHGGQGTQYF. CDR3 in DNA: TGTGCCAGCACCCCACACGGGGGGCAGGGGACCCAGTACTTC.

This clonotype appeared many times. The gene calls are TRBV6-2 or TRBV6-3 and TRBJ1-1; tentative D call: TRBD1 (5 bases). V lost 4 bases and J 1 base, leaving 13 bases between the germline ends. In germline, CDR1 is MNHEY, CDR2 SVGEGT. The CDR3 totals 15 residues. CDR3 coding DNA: TGTGCCAGCAGTTTAGTGGAGAGGGGGAACACTGAAGCTTTCTTT. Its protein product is CASSLVERGNTEAFF.